This TCR beta chain originates from a study of blood T cells in healthy people across ages. This CDR3 contains 17 residues. The germline V and J ends were trimmed by 0 bases and 7 bases, with 22 bases remaining between them. Germline V gene sequence: CDR1 LGHNA, CDR2 YSLEER. Combining a sample-barcoded 5' primer with a J-beta primer mix, a second PCR ran for roughly 6 to 12 cycles. Each single sample gave us at least 2.5 million CDR3-containing paired-end reads. TCRdb recomputed calls from the 5' RACE reads with MiXCR, one row per CDR3 protein. Of fewer than 950,000 distinct CDR3 sequences in the sample, 35% to 40% are singletons; the top ten hold 13%. Sample donors were healthy Caucasian individuals that came from Russia, aged roughly 6 to 95. Isolated PBMCs totaled at least 7 million in each sample. Concerning this clonotype: Possible read error: a much larger clone is one base away.

The rearrangement links TRBV4-3 to TRBJ2-7; TRBD1 is a possible D gene (6 bases). Sequenced input: blood. The TCR comes from a man aged 18 to 35 in good health. For the CDR3, the DNA is TGCGCCAGCAGCCAAGATCTTAACAGGGTGCCAATCGGGGAGCAGTACTTC. It specifies CASSQDLNRVPIGEQYF.